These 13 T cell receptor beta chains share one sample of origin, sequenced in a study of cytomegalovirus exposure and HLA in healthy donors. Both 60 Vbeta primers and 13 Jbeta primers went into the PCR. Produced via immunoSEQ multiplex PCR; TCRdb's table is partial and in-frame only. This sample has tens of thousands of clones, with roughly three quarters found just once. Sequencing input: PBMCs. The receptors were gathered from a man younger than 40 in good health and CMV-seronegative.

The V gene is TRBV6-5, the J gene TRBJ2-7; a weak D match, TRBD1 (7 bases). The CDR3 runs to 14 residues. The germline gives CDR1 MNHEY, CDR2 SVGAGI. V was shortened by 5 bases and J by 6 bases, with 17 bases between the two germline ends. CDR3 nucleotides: TGTGCCAGCAGTGGCGGGACAGTTACGGTCGAGCAGTACTTC. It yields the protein CASSGGTVTVEQYF.

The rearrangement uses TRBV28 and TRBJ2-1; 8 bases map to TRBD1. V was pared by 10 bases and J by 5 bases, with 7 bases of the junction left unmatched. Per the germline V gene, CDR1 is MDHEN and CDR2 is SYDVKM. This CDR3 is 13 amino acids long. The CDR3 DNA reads TGTGCCACCAGACAGGGGATCAACAATGAGCAGTTCTTC. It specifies CATRQGINNEQFF.

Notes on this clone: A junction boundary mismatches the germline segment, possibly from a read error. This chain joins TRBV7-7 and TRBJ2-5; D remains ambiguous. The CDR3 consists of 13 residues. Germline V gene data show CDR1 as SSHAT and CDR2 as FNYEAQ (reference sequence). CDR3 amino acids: CASSFYGEETQYF. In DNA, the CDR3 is TGTGCTAGCAGCTTTTACGGAGAAGAGACCCAGTACTTC. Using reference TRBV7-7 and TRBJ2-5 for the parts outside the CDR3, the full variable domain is GAGVSQSPRYKVTKRGQDVTLRCDPISSHATLYWYQQALGQGPEFLTYFNYEAQPDKSGLPSDRFSAERPEGSISTLTIQRTEQRDSAMYRCASSFYGEETQYFGPGTRLLVL.

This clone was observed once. This CDR3 is CASSSVTGGVETQYF. The CDR3 DNA sequence: TGCGCCAGCAGTTCCGTGACAGGGGGCGTTGAGACCCAGTACTTC. The chain combines TRBV10-2 with TRBJ2-5; 10 bases map to TRBD1. V was pared by 5 bases and J by 5 bases, with 8 bases of the junction left unmatched. CDR1 and CDR2 (germline): WSHSY, SAAADI. The length of the CDR3 is 15 residues.

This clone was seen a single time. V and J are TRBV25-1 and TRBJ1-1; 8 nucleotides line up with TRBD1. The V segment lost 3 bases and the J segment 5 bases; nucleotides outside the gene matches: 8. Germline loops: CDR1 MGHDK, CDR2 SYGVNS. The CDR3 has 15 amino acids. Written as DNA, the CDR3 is TGTGCCAGCAGTGAGACAGGGGTGGGGAAAACTGAAGCTTTCTTT. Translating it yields CASSETGVGKTEAFF.

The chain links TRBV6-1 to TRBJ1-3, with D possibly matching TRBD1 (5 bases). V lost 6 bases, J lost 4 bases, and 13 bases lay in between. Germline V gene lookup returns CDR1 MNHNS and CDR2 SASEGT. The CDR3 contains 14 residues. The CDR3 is CASRDDRGGNTIYF. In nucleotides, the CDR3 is TGTGCCAGCAGAGATGACCGGGGGGGAAACACCATATATTTT.

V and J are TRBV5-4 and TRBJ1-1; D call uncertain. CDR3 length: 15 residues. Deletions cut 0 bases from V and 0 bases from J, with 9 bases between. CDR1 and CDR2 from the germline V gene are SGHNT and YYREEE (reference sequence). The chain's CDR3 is CASSLVVEMNTEAFF. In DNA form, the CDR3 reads TGTGCCAGCAGCTTGGTAGTGGAGATGAACACTGAAGCTTTCTTT.

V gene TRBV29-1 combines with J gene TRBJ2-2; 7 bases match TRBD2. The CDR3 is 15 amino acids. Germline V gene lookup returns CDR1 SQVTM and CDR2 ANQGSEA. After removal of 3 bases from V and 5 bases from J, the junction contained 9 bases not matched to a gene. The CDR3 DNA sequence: TGCAGCGTTGATCTTCGGACTAGTGGTACCGGGGAGCTGTTTTTT. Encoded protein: CSVDLRTSGTGELFF.

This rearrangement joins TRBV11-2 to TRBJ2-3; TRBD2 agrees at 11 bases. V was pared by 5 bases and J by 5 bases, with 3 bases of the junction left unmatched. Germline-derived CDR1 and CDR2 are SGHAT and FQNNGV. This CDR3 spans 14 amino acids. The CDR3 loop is CASSPGTSGDTQYF. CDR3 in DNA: TGTGCCAGCAGCCCAGGGACTAGCGGAGATACGCAGTATTTT.

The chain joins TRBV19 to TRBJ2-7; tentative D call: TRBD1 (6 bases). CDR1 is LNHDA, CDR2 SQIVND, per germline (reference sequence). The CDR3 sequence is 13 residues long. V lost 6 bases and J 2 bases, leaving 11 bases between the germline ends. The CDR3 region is CASSHRAAYEQYF. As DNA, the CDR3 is TGTGCCAGTAGCCACAGGGCTGCCTACGAGCAGTACTTC.

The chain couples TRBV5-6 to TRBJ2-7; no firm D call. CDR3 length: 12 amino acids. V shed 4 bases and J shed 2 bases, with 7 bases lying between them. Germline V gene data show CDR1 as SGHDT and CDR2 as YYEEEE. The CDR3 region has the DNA TGTGCCAGCAGCGCCTCGGCCTACGAGCAGTACTTC. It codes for CASSASAYEQYF.

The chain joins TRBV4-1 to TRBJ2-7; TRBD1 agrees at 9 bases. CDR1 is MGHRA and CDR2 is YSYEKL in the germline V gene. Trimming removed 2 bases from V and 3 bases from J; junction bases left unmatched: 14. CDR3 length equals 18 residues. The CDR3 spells CASSQQDFIGTGFYEQYF. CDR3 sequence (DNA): TGCGCCAGCAGCCAACAAGACTTCATCGGGACAGGGTTCTACGAGCAGTACTTC.

The CDR3 DNA reads as TGCGCCAGCAGCTCGTTCACTAGCAACACCGGGGAGCTGTTTTTT. It yields the protein CASSSFTSNTGELFF. The chain is built from TRBV5-1 and TRBJ2-2; D is perhaps TRBD2 (6 bases). V shed 3 bases and J shed 2 bases, with 11 bases lying between them. The CDR3 loop spans 15 amino acids. Germline CDR1 SGHRS, CDR2 YFSETQ.